This entry lists 16 T cell receptor beta chains sequenced from one sample in a study of cytomegalovirus exposure and HLA in healthy donors. Amplification used 60 Vbeta primers and 13 Jbeta primers. Some clones are missing from TCRdb's copy, which holds only in-frame ones; the method was immunoSEQ multiplex PCR. This sample carries just under 65,000 clones, with around a sixth going to the ten biggest clones. Sequenced sample: PBMCs. The receptors stem from a boy under 18 in good health and CMV-seronegative.

V and J are TRBV29-1 and TRBJ1-5; 8 bases are a match to TRBD1. V gave up 4 bases and J gave up 3 bases; unmatched junction bases: 2. CDR1 and CDR2 (germline): SQVTM, ANQGSEA. The CDR3 loop spans 13 amino acids. The CDR3 here is CSVGTGNNQPQHF. The CDR3 coding sequence is TGCAGCGTTGGGACAGGGAACAATCAGCCCCAGCATTTT.

CDR3 amino acids: CATSREAGGTYNEQFF. The CDR3 region has the DNA TGTGCCACCAGCAGAGAAGCGGGAGGTACCTACAATGAGCAGTTCTTC. The genes are TRBV15 and TRBJ2-1; 9 bases map to TRBD2. Germline assignment: CDR1 LNHNV and CDR2 YYDKDF (reference sequence). Losses at the gene ends were 0 bases for V and 2 bases for J; bases not matched to a gene: 2. The CDR3 totals 16 residues.

V usage is TRBV7-2 and J usage is TRBJ2-7; no reliable D call. CDR1 is SGHTA and CDR2 is FQGNSA in the germline V gene. Trimming cost V 1 base and J 4 bases, with 11 bases left between them. This CDR3 contains 14 residues. DNA for the CDR3: TGTGCCAGCAGCTTAGGACGTTCAGGTTACGAGCAGTACTTC. It codes for CASSLGRSGYEQYF.

The chain is built from TRBV27 and TRBJ1-1; perhaps TRBD1 as D (5 bases). The V and J ends lost 8 bases and 6 bases respectively, with 16 bases between them. The CDR3 has 13 residues. Germline CDR1 is MNHEY and CDR2 is SMNVEV (reference sequence). CDR3 bases: TGTGCCAGCTGGTTCAAAGGGGCGTCTGAAGCTTTCTTT. Translation gives CASWFKGASEAFF.

The chain employs TRBV5-1 and TRBJ2-2; TRBD1 aligns across 9 bases. The CDR3 length is 15 residues. Germline trimming cut 6 bases from V and 1 base from J; bases unmatched to any gene: 4. Germline V gene lookup returns CDR1 SGHRS and CDR2 YFSETQ. Written as DNA, the CDR3 is TGCGCCAGCACCAAGGGACAGGGGAACACCGGGGAGCTGTTTTTT. It yields the protein CASTKGQGNTGELFF.

This rearrangement joins TRBV7-9 to TRBJ2-5; 12 bases agree with TRBD1. Germline values: CDR1 SEHNR, CDR2 FQNEAQ (reference sequence). Trimming took 5 bases from V and 4 from J; bases not matched to a gene: 5. This CDR3 is built from 15 residues. In DNA, the CDR3 is TGTGCCAGCAGCCAGGGGACAGGGGGCGCAGAGACCCAGTACTTC. Its protein is CASSQGTGGAETQYF.

The V call is TRBV27, the J call TRBJ2-7; weak D call: TRBD2 (5 bases). The germline V gene has CDR1 MNHEY and CDR2 SMNVEV (reference sequence). The V end was cut by 8 bases, the J end by 2 bases, with 7 bases between. This CDR3 spans 11 amino acids. CDR3 DNA: TGTGCCAGCCCGGGAACCTACGAGCAGTACTTC. Translated: CASPGTYEQYF.

The chain combines TRBV9 with TRBJ2-5, with 7 bases aligning to TRBD2. Germline CDR1 and CDR2: SGDLS and YYNGEE. Germline trimming cut 6 bases from V and 0 bases from J; bases unmatched to any gene: 11. CDR3 size: 16 residues. CDR3 nucleotides: TGTGCCAGCAACTACAGAAGCGGGAAGTACCAAGAGACCCAGTACTTC. Amino acids: CASNYRSGKYQETQYF.

The rearrangement joins TRBV6-5 to TRBJ1-2, with a weak D call TRBD1 (5 bases). Trimming shortened V by 2 bases and J by 4 bases, and 11 bases separated the two germline ends. Per the germline V gene, CDR1 is MNHEY and CDR2 is SVGAGI. CDR3 length equals 14 residues. Here the CDR3 DNA reads TGTGCCAGCAGTTACGGGCGGGGCGGCTATGGCTACACCTTC. Translation gives CASSYGRGGYGYTF.

V usage is TRBV10-1 and J usage is TRBJ2-5, with D possibly being TRBD1 (6 bases). Germline V gene data show CDR1 as WNHNN and CDR2 as SYGVQD (reference sequence). The CDR3 covers 12 residues. V lost 4 bases and J lost 4, with 7 bases in between. Here the CDR3 DNA reads TGCGCCAGCAGTGGACAGGCAGAGACCCAGTACTTC. It specifies CASSGQAETQYF.

The rearrangement uses TRBV18 and TRBJ1-6; the D is unclear. The CDR3 covers 14 residues. The V end was cut by 0 bases, the J end by 7 bases, with 7 bases between. Germline V gene sequence: CDR1 KGHSH, CDR2 LQKENI. The CDR3 is CASSPPSGNSPLHF. DNA for the CDR3: TGTGCCAGCTCACCACCGTCGGGGAATTCACCCCTCCACTTT.

The V gene is TRBV15, the J gene TRBJ1-5, with D maybe TRBD1 (6 bases). Germline CDR1 and CDR2: LNHNV and YYDKDF (reference sequence). The V end lost 2 bases, the J end lost 2 bases, and 13 bases lay between the germline ends. The CDR3 is 16 amino acids. The chain's CDR3 is CATSRSLQGGNQPQHF. In nucleotides, the CDR3 is TGTGCCACCAGCAGATCATTACAGGGAGGCAATCAGCCCCAGCATTTT.

V is TRBV27 and J is TRBJ2-7, with no clear D. Per germline, CDR1 MNHEY and CDR2 SMNVEV (reference sequence). The V and J ends lost 0 bases and 4 bases respectively, with 10 bases between them. The CDR3 runs to 14 residues. Written as DNA, the CDR3 is TGTGCCAGCAGTTTATCCGCGGATCGATACGAGCAGTACTTC. Encoded protein: CASSLSADRYEQYF.

The chain carries TRBV14 and TRBJ1-1; the D is unclear. V lost 5 bases, J lost 4 bases, and 5 bases lay in between. Per germline, CDR1 SGHDN and CDR2 FVKESK. The CDR3 consists of 11 residues. DNA of the CDR3: TGTGCCAGCAGCTCCCGCACTGAAGCTTTCTTT. It specifies CASSSRTEAFF.

The chain recombines TRBV25-1 with TRBJ2-7, with 8 nucleotides matching TRBD1. From germline, CDR1 is MGHDK and CDR2 SYGVNS. There are 15 residues in the CDR3. With V trimmed by 4 bases and J by 4 bases, 9 bases remained unmatched. The CDR3 DNA reads TGTGCCAGCAGTGCGCTGCCGGGACAGGCTTACGAGCAGTACTTC. It codes for CASSALPGQAYEQYF.

The chain recombines TRBV7-2 with TRBJ1-1; D unresolved. With 1 base removed from V and 1 base from J, the gap between germline ends came to 4 bases. This CDR3 has 13 residues. CDR1 is SGHTA and CDR2 is FQGNSA in the germline V gene. CDR3 bases: TGTGCCAGCAGCTTAGGACAGAACACTGAAGCTTTCTTT. It yields the protein CASSLGQNTEAFF. Complete variable domain (other parts from reference TRBV7-2 and TRBJ1-1): GAGVSQSPSNKVTEKGKDVELRCDPISGHTALYWYRQSLGQGLEFLIYFQGNSAPDKSGLPSDRFSAERTGGSVSTLTIQRTQQEDSAVYLCASSLGQNTEAFFGQGTRLTVV.